Listed below are T cell receptor beta chains from one sample, sequenced in a study of T-cell memory formation after mild COVID-19. One entry per CDR3 protein, called by TCRdb with MiXCR from the 5' RACE reads. Of 350,000 to 500,000 distinct CDR3 sequences listed, less than 25% are singletons. The sequencing input was PBMCs or a T cell subset sorted from them (not recorded which). These TCRs come from an adult woman who had mild COVID-19 (a few samples of this study predate the infection). Cell type and time point are not known. The CDR3 runs from the conserved cysteine through the conserved F or W. The D gene is left open where the match is weak. Size is omitted from some rows. Given values are once, few, many or a class for expanded clones.

D gene	V gene	clone size	J gene	CDR3 DNA	CDR3 protein
TRBD1	TRBV20-1	-	TRBJ2-5	TGCAGTGCTACGGACAGGGGGAAAGAGACCCAGTACTTC	CSATDRGKETQYF
-	TRBV12-3/TRBV12-4	-	TRBJ1-5	TGTGCCAGCAGTTTTGGAGGGGGGAAGTCCCAGCATTTT	CASSFGGGKSQHF
-	TRBV6-5	-	TRBJ1-4	TGTGCCAGCAGTCCCGCGGGACGGGAGGAAAAACTGTTTTTT	CASSPAGREEKLFF
-	TRBV27	-	TRBJ1-2	TGTGCCAGCAGCCGGGAGGGGAACCATGGCTACACCTTC	CASSREGNHGYTF
TRBD2	TRBV24-1	many	TRBJ2-1	TGTGCCACCAGTGATTTGACTAGCGGGGGGGCATATGAGCAGTTCTTC	CATSDLTSGGAYEQFF
-	TRBV4-2	-	TRBJ2-7	TGTGCCAGCAGCCAAAGGAATGATCCGGGACGGTTCGAGCAGTACTTC	CASSQRNDPGRFEQYF
TRBD2	TRBV12-3/TRBV12-4	-	TRBJ2-7	TGTGCCAGCAGTTTGATAGCGGGGGGGCACGAGCAGTACTTC	CASSLIAGGHEQYF
-	TRBV27	-	TRBJ2-2	TGTGCCAGCAGTCCCCGGGACCACTGGTGGGAGCTGTTTTTT	CASSPRDHWWELFF
-	TRBV7-6	-	TRBJ2-2	TGTGCCAGCAGCTTAGGTGGGCCGAACACCGGGGAGCTGTTTTTT	CASSLGGPNTGELFF
-	TRBV12-3/TRBV12-4	-	TRBJ2-5	TGTGCCAGCAGTTTTGGGGACCCTCAAGAGACCCAGTACTTC	CASSFGDPQETQYF
-	TRBV9	-	TRBJ1-2	TGTGCCAGCAGCCCCTTACAGTCCTTCTATGGCTACACCTTC	CASSPLQSFYGYTF
TRBD1	TRBV7-9	few	TRBJ2-1	TGTGCCAGCAGCTTAGATGACAGGGGGAACAATGAGCAGTTCTTC	CASSLDDRGNNEQFF
-	TRBV7-9	-	TRBJ2-5	TGTGCCAGCAGCTTAGCTCCGGGCTACCAAGAGACCCAGTACTTC	CASSLAPGYQETQYF
-	TRBV24-1	few	TRBJ2-1	TGTGCCACCAGTGATTCGCCGGATTCTGAGCAGTTCTTC	CATSDSPDSEQFF
-	TRBV2	-	TRBJ1-1	TGTGCCAGCAGCGGCGAAAATATACTGGGAACTGAAGCTTTCTTT	CASSGENILGTEAFF
TRBD2	TRBV5-4	-	TRBJ2-7	TGTGCCAGCAGCCAACCCATAGCGGGAGCCCGGGGCGAGCAGTACTTC	CASSQPIAGARGEQYF
-	TRBV4-2	few	TRBJ1-2	TGTGCCAGCAGCCAAGATACGGGTGCCGCGGGAGGCTACACCTTC	CASSQDTGAAGGYTF